The 6 T cell receptor beta chains presented below share a single source sample, sequenced in a study of TIL therapy for anti-PD-1-resistant metastatic lung cancer. This was the immunoSEQ v3 assay. Data came from immunoSEQ multiplex PCR; TCRdb stores just in-frame clones and leaves some out. This table holds about 36,000 clones, around 70% found once. Time point here: pre-treatment sample, taken before nivolumab and TIL therapy. Sequenced material: blood, taken at baseline. These TCRs come from a person between 25 and 79 years old with non-small cell lung cancer.

V is TRBV7-9 and J is TRBJ1-1; TRBD1 matches 7 bases. After removal of 3 bases from V and 4 bases from J, the junction contained 5 bases not matched to a gene. CDR3 length: 14 residues. CDR1 and CDR2 from the germline V gene are SEHNR and FQNEAQ (reference sequence). The CDR3 loop reads CASSFDRAGTEAFF. In DNA form, the CDR3 reads TGTGCCAGCAGCTTCGACAGGGCGGGCACTGAAGCTTTCTTT.

The chain recombines TRBV4-1 with TRBJ1-4, with a tentative D call TRBD1 (5 bases). This CDR3 is 15 amino acids long. Trimming took 0 bases from V and 8 from J, leaving 13 bases between them. The germline gives CDR1 MGHRA, CDR2 YSYEKL. The CDR3 coding sequence is TGCGCCAGCAGCCAAGATGGAGGGAGGGGCGAAAAACTGTTTTTT. Amino acids: CASSQDGGRGEKLFF.

V is TRBV13 and J is TRBJ2-1, with D perhaps matching TRBD1 (10 bases). The germline V gene has CDR1 PRHDT and CDR2 FYEKMQ (reference sequence). V was shortened by 4 bases and J by 4 bases, with 20 bases between the two germline ends. The CDR3 length is 17 residues. CDR3 in DNA: TGTGCCAGCAGCTCAAGGCGGGGGGGACAGGGGTACAATGAGCAGTTCTTC. It encodes CASSSRRGGQGYNEQFF.

This clone occurred a few times. The CDR3 nucleotides read TGTGCCAGCAGCCCAAGTGGGACAGGGGCGTCCTACGAGCAGTACTTC. Encoded protein: CASSPSGTGASYEQYF. This chain connects TRBV9 to TRBJ2-7; 10 bases fit TRBD1. CDR1 SGDLS and CDR2 YYNGEE come from the germline V gene. The CDR3 totals 16 residues. V lost 4 bases to trimming and J lost 1 base; unmatched junction nucleotides: 8. The entire variable domain, with the rest obtained from reference TRBV9 and TRBJ2-7, is as follows: DSGVTQTPKHLITATGQRVTLRCSPRSGDLSVYWYQQSLDQGLQFLIQYYNGEERAKGNILERFSAQQFPDLHSELNLSSLELGDSALYFCASSPSGTGASYEQYFGPGTRLTVT.

In its sample, this clone was seen once. V usage is TRBV19 and J usage is TRBJ2-6, with 8 bases fitting TRBD1. This CDR3 has 16 amino acids. The germline CDR1 and CDR2 sequences are LNHDA and SQIVND (reference sequence). Trimming cost V 10 bases and J 0 bases; bases outside gene matches: 8. CDR3 nucleotides: TGTGCCACCCGGGACAGGAGATTCTCTGGGGCCAACGTCCTGACTTTC. This translates into CATRDRRFSGANVLTF.

CDR3 nucleotides: TGTGCCAGCAGCCCCCCGGGACAGGGGAATTCACCCCTCCACTTT. Its translation is CASSPPGQGNSPLHF. This chain joins TRBV5-4 and TRBJ1-6; TRBD1 aligns across 10 bases. The CDR3 covers 15 residues. Losses at the gene ends were 4 bases for V and 7 bases for J; bases not matched to a gene: 5. Germline CDR1 SGHNT, CDR2 YYREEE (reference sequence).